This TCR beta chain came from a study of blood T cells in healthy people across ages. As regards this clonotype: Since a far larger clone is one base different, this is likely a read error.

Isolated PBMCs totaled at least 7 million in each sample. Alongside a J-beta primer mix, a sample-barcoded 5' primer served in a second PCR lasting about 6 to 11 cycles. Using its own MiXCR run on the 5' RACE reads, TCRdb lists one record per CDR3 protein. This sample has about 1.6 million distinct CDR3 sequences; 30% to 40% occur once, and the top ten carry around 11%. CDR3 length equals 10 residues. Germline assignment: CDR1 DFQATT and CDR2 SNEGSKA (reference sequence). What was sequenced was blood. The chain carries TRBV20-1 and TRBJ2-1; unclear D gene. The J call is uncertain, as TRBJ2-7 better fits the DNA end. The receptor was derived from a young woman in good health. CDR3 residues: CSAKDNEQYF. In DNA, the CDR3 is TGCAGTGCTAAAGACAATGAGCAGTACTTC.